Listed here are 9 T cell receptor beta chains from one sample, sequenced in a study of blood T cell repertoires in COVID-19. Generated by immunoSEQ multiplex PCR, the TCRdb table keeps only in-frame clones and is missing some. Of 120,000 to 150,000 clones detected, over 65% appear once; the ten largest clones hold roughly 4.5%. Sequencing was performed on peripheral blood. These receptors were taken from a human donor in a cohort sampled during active COVID-19.

DNA of the CDR3: TGTGCCAGCAGTGTCGGGACAGTCCAAGAGACCCAGTACTTC. This gives the protein CASSVGTVQETQYF. The chain links TRBV2 to TRBJ2-5, with TRBD1 identical over 7 bases. Losses at the gene ends were 4 bases for V and 1 base for J; bases not matched to a gene: 3. Germline CDR1 and CDR2: SNHLY and FYNNEI. This CDR3 has 14 amino acids.

The chain has TRBV5-4 and TRBJ2-1, with a tentative D call TRBD1 (5 bases). This CDR3 comprises 14 residues. V was cut by 1 base and J by 5 bases, with 10 bases left in between. CDR1 is SGHNT, CDR2 YYREEE, per germline (reference sequence). The DNA for the CDR3 is TGTGCCAGCAGCTTGAACAGGCCTAACAATGAGCAGTTCTTC. It is translated as CASSLNRPNNEQFF. Full variable domain (remainder filled in from reference TRBV5-4 and TRBJ2-1): ETGVTQSPTHLIKTRGQQVTLRCSSQSGHNTVSWYQQALGQGPQFIFQYYREEENGRGNFPPRFSGLQFPNYSSELNVNALELDDSALYLCASSLNRPNNEQFFGPGTRLTVL.

The chain carries TRBV6-2 or TRBV6-3 and TRBJ2-3, with TRBD2 matching 12 bases. This CDR3 has 15 residues. Germline CDR1 reads MNHEY; CDR2 reads SVGEGT. Trimming took 6 bases from V and 5 from J; bases not matched to a gene: 6. The CDR3 DNA reads as TGTGCCAGCAGCCCACGGACTAGCGGGGAAGATACGCAGTATTTT. This translates into CASSPRTSGEDTQYF.

Only a few counts were recorded for this clone. The rearrangement links TRBV19 to TRBJ1-2; possible D gene TRBD1, 6 bases. The CDR3 runs to 15 residues. Germline CDR1 and CDR2: LNHDA and SQIVND (reference sequence). Deletions cut 3 bases from V and 1 base from J, with 12 bases between. Here the CDR3 DNA reads TGTGCCAGTAGTATCCGATCACAGGGTAACTATGGCTACACCTTC. This translates into CASSIRSQGNYGYTF.

The CDR3 spells CASATTNTGELFF. The CDR3 DNA reads TGCGCCAGCGCAACTACGAACACCGGGGAGCTGTTTTTT. The V call is TRBV5-1, the J call TRBJ2-2, with D unclear. Trimming shortened V by 7 bases and J by 0 bases, and 7 bases separated the two germline ends. CDR3 length equals 13 residues. The germline gives CDR1 SGHRS, CDR2 YFSETQ.

V gene TRBV5-1 combines with J gene TRBJ1-4, with a weak D call TRBD1 (5 bases). The CDR3 extends over 15 amino acids. Deletions cut 4 bases from V and 7 bases from J, with 17 bases between. Per germline, CDR1 SGHRS and CDR2 YFSETQ. DNA for the CDR3: TGCGCCAGCAGCCCCGGAGCGGGGAGGGGTGAAAAACTGTTTTTT. It codes for CASSPGAGRGEKLFF. Together with reference TRBV5-1 and TRBJ1-4, the CDR3 gives the full variable domain: KAGVTQTPRYLIKTRGQQVTLSCSPISGHRSVSWYQQTPGQGLQFLFEYFSETQRNKGNFPGRFSGRQFSNSRSEMNVSTLELGDSALYLCASSPGAGRGEKLFFGSGTQLSVL.

CDR3 DNA: TGTGCCGTCGCGTCGGGTCCCTCTGCAGATACGCAGTATTTT. Translating gives CAVASGPSADTQYF. V is TRBV30 and J is TRBJ2-3, with D unresolved. The germline V gene encodes CDR1 GTSNPN and CDR2 SVGIG (reference sequence). Between the trimmed V and J ends, which lost 8 bases and 4 bases, there was a span of 19 bases. This CDR3 comprises 14 residues.

The chain combines TRBV7-9 with TRBJ1-3, with a tentative D call TRBD1 (5 bases). The CDR3 extends over 16 amino acids. V was shortened by 5 bases and J by 0 bases, with 14 bases between the two germline ends. CDR1 SEHNR and CDR2 FQNEAQ come from the germline V gene (reference sequence). The CDR3 nucleotides read TGTGCCAGCAGCCAAGGTGCCGGGGGCTCTGGAAACACCATATATTTT. It codes for CASSQGAGGSGNTIYF.

J is TRBJ1-5 and V is TRBV7-2, with a possible D match to TRBD1 (5 bases). Germline loops: CDR1 SGHTA, CDR2 FQGNSA. The length of the CDR3 is 15 residues. Trimming cost V 2 bases and J 6 bases, with 14 bases left between them. This CDR3 reads CASSLSTARGQPQHF. CDR3 nucleotides: TGTGCCAGCAGCTTATCGACGGCTAGGGGTCAGCCCCAGCATTTT.